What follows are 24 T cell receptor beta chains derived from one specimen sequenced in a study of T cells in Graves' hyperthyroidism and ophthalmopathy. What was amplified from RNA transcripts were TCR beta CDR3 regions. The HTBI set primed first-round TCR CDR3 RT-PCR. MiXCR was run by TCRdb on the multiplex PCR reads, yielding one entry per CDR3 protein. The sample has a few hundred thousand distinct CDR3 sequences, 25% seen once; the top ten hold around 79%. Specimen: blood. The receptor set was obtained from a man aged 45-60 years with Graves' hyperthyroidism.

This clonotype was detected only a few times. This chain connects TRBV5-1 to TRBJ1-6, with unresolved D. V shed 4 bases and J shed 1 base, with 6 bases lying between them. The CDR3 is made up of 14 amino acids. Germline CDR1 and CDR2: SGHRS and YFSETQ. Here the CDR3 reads CASSQESYNSPLHF. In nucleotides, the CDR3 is TGCGCCAGCAGCCAGGAATCCTATAATTCACCCCTCCACTTT.

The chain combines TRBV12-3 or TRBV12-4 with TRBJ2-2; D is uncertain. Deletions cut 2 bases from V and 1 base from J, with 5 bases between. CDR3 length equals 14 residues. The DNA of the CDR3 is TGTGCCAGCAGTTTAATGCTGAACACCGGGGAGCTGTTTTTT. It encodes CASSLMLNTGELFF.

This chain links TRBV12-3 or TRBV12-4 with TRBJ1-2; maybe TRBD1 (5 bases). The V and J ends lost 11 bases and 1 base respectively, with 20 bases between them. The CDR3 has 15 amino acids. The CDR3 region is CAAPQPRGCNYGYTF. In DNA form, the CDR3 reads TGTGCCGCCCCCCAGCCAAGGGGCTGTAACTATGGCTACACCTTC.

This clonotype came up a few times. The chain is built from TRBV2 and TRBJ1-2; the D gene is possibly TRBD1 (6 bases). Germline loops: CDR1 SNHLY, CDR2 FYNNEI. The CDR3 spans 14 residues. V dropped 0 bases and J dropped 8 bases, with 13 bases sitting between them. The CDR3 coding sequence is TGTGCCAGCAGTGAAGCGCTCGGGGGGCAGGGCTACACCTTC. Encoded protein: CASSEALGGQGYTF.

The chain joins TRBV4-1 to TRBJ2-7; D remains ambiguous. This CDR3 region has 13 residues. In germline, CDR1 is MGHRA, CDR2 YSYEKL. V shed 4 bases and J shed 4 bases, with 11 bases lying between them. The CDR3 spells CASSLSDLYEQYF. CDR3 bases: TGCGCCAGCAGCCTTTCTGACCTTTACGAGCAGTACTTC.

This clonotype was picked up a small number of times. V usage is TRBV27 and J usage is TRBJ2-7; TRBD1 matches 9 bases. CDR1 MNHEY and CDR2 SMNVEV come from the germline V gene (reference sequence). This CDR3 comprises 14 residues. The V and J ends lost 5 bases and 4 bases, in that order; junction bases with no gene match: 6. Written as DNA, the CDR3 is TGTGCCAGCAGTGATCGGGGGACAGGGTACGAGCAGTACTTC. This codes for CASSDRGTGYEQYF.

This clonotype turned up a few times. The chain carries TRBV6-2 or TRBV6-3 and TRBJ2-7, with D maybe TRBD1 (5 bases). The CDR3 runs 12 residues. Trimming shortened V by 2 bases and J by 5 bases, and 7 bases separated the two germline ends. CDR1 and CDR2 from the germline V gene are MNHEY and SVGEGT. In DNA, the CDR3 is TGTGCCAGCAGTTACGGACACCACGAGCAGTACTTC. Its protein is CASSYGHHEQYF.

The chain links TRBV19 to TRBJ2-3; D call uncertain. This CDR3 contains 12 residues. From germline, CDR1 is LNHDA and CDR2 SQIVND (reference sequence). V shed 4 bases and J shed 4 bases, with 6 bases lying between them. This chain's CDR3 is CASSNIADTQYF. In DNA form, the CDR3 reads TGTGCCAGTAGTAACATCGCAGATACGCAGTATTTT.

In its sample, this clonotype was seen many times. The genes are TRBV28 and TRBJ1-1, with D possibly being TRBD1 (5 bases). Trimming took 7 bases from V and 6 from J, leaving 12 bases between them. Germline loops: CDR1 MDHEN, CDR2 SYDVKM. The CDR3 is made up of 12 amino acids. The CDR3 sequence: CASTMGLAEAFF. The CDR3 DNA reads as TGTGCCAGCACCATGGGGCTCGCTGAAGCTTTCTTT. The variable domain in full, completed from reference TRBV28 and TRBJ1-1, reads DVKVTQSSRYLVKRTGEKVFLECVQDMDHENMFWYRQDPGLGLRLIYFSYDVKMKEKGDIPEGYSVSREKKERFSLILESASTNQTSMYLCASTMGLAEAFFGQGTRLTVV.

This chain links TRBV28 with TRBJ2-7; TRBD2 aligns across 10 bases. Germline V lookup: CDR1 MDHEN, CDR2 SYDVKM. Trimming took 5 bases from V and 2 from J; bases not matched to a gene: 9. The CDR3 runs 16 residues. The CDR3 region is CASSLPSGRAPYEQYF. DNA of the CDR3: TGTGCCAGCAGTCTCCCGAGCGGGAGGGCCCCCTACGAGCAGTACTTC.

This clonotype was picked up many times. The CDR3, as DNA: TGTGCCAGCAGAGGCTTTTTAAGCTCCTACAATGAGCAGTTCTTC. Translating it yields CASRGFLSSYNEQFF. J is TRBJ2-1 and V is TRBV6-1, with D unresolved. The CDR3 consists of 15 residues. V lost 6 bases to trimming and J lost 0 bases, with 12 bases between them. From germline, CDR1 is MNHNS and CDR2 SASEGT.

CDR3 nucleotide sequence: TGTGCCAGCACGGCAGGGACAGGGGGTTATGGCTACACCTTC. Translating gives CASTAGTGGYGYTF. This rearrangement joins TRBV6-1 to TRBJ1-2; 11 bases map to TRBD1. The germline CDR1 and CDR2 sequences are MNHNS and SASEGT. Losses at the gene ends were 7 bases for V and 5 bases for J; bases not matched to a gene: 6. The CDR3 is 14 amino acids.

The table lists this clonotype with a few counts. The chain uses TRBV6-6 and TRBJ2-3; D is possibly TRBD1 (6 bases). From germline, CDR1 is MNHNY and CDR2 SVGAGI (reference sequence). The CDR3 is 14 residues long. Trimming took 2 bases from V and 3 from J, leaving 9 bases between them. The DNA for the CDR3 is TGTGCCAGCAGTTACCAGGGGATGACAGATACGCAGTATTTT. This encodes CASSYQGMTDTQYF.

The CDR3 is CASSQAFGGNQPQHF. The CDR3 DNA sequence: TGTGCCAGCAGCCAAGCCTTCGGGGGGAATCAGCCCCAGCATTTT. This rearrangement joins TRBV4-2 to TRBJ1-5; the D gene is possibly TRBD1 (5 bases). Trimming cost V 1 base and J 4 bases, with 11 bases left between them. CDR3 length: 15 amino acids. Germline loops: CDR1 LGHNA, CDR2 YNFKEQ.

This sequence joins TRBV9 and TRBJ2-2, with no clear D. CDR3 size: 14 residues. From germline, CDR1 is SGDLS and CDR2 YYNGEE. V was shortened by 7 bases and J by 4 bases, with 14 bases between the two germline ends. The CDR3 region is CASAPLLVTGELFF. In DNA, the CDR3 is TGTGCCAGCGCCCCCCTCTTAGTCACCGGGGAGCTGTTTTTT.

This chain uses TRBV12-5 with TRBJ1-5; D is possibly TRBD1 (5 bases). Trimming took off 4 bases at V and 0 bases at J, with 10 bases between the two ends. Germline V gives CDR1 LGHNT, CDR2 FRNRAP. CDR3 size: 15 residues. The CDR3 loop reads CASGSPTDSNQPQHF. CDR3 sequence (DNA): TGTGCTAGTGGTTCACCGACAGATAGCAATCAGCCCCAGCATTTT.

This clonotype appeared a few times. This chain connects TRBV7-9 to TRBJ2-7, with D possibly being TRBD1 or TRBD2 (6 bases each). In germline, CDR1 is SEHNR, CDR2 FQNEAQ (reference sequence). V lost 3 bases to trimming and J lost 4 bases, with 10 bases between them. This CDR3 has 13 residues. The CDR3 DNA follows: TGTGCCAGCAGCTTCGTAGGGGGGTACGAGCAGTACTTC. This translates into CASSFVGGYEQYF.

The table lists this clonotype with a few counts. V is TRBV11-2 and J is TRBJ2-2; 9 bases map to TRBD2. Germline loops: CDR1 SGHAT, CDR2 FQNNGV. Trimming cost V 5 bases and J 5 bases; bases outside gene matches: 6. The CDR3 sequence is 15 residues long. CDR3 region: CASSPFTSGTGELFF. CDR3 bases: TGTGCCAGCAGCCCCTTTACTAGCGGGACCGGGGAGCTGTTTTTT.

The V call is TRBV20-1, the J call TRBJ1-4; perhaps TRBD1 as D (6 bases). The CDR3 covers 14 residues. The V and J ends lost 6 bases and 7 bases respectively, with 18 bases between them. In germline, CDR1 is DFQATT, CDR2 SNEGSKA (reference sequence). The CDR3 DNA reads TGCAGTGCCCCTAACGGGGGGCGAGGTGAAAAACTGTTTTTT. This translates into CSAPNGGRGEKLFF.

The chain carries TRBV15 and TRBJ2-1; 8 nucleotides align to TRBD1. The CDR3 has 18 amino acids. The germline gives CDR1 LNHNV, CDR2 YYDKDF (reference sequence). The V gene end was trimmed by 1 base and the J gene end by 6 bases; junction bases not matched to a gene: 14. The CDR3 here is CATSRGFDRGMKGNEQFF. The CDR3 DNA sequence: TGTGCCACCAGCAGAGGATTCGACAGGGGAATGAAGGGCAATGAGCAGTTCTTC.

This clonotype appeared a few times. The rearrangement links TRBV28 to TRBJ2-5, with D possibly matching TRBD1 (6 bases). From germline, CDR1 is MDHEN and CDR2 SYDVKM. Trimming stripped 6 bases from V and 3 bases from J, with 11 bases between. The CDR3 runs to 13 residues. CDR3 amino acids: CASSNRDKETQYF. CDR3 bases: TGTGCCAGCAGCAACCGGGACAAAGAGACCCAGTACTTC.

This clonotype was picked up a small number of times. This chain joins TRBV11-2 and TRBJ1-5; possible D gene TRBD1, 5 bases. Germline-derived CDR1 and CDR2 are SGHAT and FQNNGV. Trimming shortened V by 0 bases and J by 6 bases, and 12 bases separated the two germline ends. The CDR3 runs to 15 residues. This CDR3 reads CASSLDLGGVQPQHF. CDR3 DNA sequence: TGTGCCAGCAGCTTAGATCTGGGAGGGGTTCAGCCCCAGCATTTT.

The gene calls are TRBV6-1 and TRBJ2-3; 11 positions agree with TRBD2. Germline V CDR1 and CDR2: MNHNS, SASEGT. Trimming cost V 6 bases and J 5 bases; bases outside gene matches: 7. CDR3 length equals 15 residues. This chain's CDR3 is CASRPLAGVEDTQYF. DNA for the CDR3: TGTGCCAGCAGGCCACTAGCGGGAGTGGAAGATACGCAGTATTTT.

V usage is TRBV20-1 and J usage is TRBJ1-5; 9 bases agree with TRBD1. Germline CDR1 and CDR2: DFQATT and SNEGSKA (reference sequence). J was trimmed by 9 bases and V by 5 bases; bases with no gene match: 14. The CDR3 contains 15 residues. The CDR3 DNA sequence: TGCAGTGCTCTCACCGGGACAGGGCTTTCTGGGCCCCAGCATTTT. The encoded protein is CSALTGTGLSGPQHF.